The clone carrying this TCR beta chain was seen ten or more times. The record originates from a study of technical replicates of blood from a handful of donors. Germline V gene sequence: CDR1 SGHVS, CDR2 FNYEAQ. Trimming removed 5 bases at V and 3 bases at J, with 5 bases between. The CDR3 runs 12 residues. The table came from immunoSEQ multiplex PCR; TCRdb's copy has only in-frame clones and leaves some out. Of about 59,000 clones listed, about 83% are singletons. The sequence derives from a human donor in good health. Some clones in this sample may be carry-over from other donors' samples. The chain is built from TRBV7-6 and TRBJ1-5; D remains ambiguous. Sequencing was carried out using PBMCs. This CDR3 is CASSKLNQPQHF. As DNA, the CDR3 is TGTGCCAGCAGCAAACTCAATCAGCCCCAGCATTTT.